Sequencing of this T cell receptor (beta chain) was carried out in a study of CD8 T cells in ankylosing spondylitis. This clonotype was found a few times. No antigen is known for it. Findings of the study overall: There was a TCR beta motif, made of 7 to 9 highly homologous variants, that appeared characteristic of ankylosing spondylitis blood. Some of these motif variants have turned up before, in reports on reactive arthritis synovial fluid and blood. The authors reported significant enrichment of disease-linked clones in matched ankylosing spondylitis synovial fluid. Disease-linked clones were found to be CD8+ and relatively rare in peripheral blood.

5'-RACE, quantitative and with molecular barcodes, yielded the TCR beta libraries. TCRdb independently ran MiXCR on the 5' RACE reads; one entry per CDR3 protein. The sample lists 220,000 or so distinct CDR3 sequences; around 16% were seen once. There are 15 residues in the CDR3. Trimming took off 0 bases at V and 1 base at J, with 9 bases between the two ends. Germline loops: CDR1 SNHLY, CDR2 FYNNEI. The sequenced material came from blood, either unsorted or a sorted T cell fraction (not recorded which). The chain uses TRBV2 and TRBJ2-5, with unresolved D. The sequence was obtained from a male donor with ankylosing spondylitis. The CDR3 DNA reads TGTGCCAGCAGTGAAGCGATTGGAACCCAAGAGACCCAGTACTTC. It encodes CASSEAIGTQETQYF.